This T cell receptor (beta chain) came from a study of beta chain features in type 1 diabetes. Turning to the study itself: The samples had 100 million to 140 million sorted cells examined in all.

The whole isolated RNA underwent reverse transcription, so sequencing captured expressed TCRB transcripts. The table came from immunoSEQ multiplex PCR; TCRdb's copy has only in-frame clones and leaves some out. The table has hundreds of thousands of clones, roughly 16% seen once; the top ten hold roughly 0.098%. The CDR3 consists of 13 residues. The germline V gene has CDR1 MNHEY and CDR2 SVGAGI. V lost 0 bases and J lost 8, with 10 bases in between. Only a few counts were recorded for this clone. The chain joins TRBV6-5 to TRBJ1-1, with unresolved D. The sequencing input was naive CD4+ T cells from blood. The clonotype originates from a man aged 18 to 30 in good health. The CDR3 coding sequence is TGTGCCAGCAGTTACTCCTCCACTAGAGAAGCTTTCTTT. The encoded protein is CASSYSSTREAFF.